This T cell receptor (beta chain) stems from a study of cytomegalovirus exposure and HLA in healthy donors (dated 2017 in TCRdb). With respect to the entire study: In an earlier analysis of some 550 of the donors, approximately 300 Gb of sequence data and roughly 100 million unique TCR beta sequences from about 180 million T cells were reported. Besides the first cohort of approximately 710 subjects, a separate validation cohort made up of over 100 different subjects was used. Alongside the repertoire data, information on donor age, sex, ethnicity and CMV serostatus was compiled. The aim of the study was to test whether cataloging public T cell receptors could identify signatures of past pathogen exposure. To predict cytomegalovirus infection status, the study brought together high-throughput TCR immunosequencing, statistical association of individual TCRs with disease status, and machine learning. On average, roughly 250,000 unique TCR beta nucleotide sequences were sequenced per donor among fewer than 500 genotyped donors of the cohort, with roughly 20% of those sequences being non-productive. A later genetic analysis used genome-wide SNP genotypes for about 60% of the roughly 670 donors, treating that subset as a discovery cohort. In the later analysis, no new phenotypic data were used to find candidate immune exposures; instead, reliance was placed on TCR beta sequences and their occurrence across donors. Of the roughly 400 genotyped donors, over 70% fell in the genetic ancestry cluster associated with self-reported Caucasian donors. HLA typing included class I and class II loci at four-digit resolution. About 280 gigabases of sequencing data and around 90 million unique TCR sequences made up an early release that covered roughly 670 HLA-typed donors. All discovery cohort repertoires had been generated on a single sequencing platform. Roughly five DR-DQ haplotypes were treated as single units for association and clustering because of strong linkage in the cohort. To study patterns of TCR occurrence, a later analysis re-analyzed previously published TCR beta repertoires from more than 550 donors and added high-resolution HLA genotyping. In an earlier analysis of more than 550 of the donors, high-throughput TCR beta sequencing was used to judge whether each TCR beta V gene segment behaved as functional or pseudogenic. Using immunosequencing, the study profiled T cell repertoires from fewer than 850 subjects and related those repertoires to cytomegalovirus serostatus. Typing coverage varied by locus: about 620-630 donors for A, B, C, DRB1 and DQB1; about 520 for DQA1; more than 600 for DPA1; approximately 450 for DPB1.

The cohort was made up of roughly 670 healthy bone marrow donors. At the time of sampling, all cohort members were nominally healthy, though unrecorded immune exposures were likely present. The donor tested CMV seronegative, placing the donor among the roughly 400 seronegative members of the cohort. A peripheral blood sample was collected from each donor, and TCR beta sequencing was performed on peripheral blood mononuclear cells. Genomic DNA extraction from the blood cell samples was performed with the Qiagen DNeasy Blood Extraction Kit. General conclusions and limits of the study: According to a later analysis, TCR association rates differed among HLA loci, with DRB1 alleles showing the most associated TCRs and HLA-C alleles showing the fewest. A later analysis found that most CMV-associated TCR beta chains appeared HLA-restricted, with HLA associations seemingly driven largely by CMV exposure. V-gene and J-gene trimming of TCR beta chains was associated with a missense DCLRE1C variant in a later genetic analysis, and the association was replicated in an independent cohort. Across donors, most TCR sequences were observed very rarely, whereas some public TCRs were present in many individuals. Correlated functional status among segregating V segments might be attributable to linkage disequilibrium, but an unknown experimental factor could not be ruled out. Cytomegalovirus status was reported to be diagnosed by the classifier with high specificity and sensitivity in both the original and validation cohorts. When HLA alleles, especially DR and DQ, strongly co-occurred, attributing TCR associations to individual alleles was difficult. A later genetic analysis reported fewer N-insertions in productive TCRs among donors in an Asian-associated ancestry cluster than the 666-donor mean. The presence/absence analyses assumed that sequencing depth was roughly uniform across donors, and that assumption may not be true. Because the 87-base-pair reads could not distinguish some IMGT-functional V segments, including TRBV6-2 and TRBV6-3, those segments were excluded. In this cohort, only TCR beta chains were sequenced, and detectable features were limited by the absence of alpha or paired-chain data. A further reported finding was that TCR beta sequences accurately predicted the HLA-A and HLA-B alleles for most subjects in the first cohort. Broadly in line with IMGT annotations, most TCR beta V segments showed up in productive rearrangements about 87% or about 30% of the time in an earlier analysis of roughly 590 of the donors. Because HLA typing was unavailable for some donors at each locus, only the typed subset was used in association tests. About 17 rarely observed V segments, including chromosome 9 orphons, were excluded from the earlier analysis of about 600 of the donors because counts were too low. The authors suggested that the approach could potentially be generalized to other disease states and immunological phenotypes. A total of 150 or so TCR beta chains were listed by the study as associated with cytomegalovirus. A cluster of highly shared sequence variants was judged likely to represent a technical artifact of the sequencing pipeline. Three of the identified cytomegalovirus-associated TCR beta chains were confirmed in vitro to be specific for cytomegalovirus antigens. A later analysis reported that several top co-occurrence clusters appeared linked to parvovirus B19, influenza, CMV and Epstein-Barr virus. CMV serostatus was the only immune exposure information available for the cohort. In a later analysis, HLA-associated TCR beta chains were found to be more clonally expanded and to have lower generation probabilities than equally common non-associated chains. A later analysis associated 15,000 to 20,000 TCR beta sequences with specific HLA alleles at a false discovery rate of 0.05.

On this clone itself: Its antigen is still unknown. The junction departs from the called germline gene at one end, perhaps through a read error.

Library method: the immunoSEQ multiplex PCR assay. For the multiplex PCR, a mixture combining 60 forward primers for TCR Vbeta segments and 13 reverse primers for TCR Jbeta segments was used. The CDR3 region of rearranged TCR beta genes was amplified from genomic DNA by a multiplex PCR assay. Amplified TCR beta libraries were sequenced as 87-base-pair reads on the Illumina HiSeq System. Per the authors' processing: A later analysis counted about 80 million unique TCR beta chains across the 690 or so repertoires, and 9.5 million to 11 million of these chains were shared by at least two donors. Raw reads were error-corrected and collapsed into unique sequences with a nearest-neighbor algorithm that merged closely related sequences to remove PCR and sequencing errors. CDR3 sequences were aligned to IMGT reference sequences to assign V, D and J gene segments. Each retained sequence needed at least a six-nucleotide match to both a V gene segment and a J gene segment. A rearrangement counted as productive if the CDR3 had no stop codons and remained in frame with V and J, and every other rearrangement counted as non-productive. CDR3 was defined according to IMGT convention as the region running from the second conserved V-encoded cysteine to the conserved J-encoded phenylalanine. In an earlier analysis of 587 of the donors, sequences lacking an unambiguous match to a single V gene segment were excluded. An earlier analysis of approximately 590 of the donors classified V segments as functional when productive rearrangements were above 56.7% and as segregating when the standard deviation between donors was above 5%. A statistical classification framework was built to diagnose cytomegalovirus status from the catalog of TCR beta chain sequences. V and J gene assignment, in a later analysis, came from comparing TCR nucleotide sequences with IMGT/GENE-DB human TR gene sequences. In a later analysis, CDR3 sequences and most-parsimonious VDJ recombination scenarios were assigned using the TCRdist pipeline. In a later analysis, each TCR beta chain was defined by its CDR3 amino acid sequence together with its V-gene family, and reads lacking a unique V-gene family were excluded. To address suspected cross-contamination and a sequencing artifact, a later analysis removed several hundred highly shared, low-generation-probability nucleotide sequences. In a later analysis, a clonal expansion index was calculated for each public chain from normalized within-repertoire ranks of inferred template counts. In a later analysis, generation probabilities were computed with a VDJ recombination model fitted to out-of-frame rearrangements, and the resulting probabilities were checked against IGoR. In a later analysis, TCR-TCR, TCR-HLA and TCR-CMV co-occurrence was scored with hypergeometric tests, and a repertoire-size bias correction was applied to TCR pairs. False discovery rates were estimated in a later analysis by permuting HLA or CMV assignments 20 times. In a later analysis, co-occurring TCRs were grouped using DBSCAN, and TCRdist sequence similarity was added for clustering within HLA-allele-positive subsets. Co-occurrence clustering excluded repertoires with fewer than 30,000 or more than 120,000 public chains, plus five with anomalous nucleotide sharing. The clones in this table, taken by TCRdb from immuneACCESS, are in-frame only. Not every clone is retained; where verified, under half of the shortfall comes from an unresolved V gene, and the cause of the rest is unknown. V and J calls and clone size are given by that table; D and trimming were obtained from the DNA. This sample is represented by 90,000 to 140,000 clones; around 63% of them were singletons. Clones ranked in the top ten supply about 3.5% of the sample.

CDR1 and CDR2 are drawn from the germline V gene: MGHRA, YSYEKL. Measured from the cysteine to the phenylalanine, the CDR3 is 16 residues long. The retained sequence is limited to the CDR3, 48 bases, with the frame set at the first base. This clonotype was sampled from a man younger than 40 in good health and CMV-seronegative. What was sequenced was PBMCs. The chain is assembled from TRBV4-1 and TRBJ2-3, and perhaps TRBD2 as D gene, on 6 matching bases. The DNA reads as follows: TGCGCCAGCAGGCAAGGAGGGTACCCTAGCACAGATACGCAGTATTTT. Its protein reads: CASRQGGYPSTDTQYF.